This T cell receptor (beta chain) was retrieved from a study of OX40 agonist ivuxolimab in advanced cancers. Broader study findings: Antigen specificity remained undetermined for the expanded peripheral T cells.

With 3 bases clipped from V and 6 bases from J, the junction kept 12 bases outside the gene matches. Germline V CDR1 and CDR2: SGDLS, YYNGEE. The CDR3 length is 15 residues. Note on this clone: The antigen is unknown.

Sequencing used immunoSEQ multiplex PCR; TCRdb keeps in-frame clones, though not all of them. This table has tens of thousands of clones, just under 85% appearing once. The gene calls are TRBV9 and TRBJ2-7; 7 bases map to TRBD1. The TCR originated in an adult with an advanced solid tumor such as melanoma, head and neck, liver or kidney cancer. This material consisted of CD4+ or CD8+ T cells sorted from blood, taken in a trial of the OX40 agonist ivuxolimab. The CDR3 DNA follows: TGTGCCAGCAGCGCAGAGGACAGGATCGAGGGCGAGCAGTACTTC. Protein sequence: CASSAEDRIEGEQYF.